The sequence of this T cell receptor (beta chain) was determined in a study of blood T cell repertoires in COVID-19. V lost 2 bases and J lost 6; bases outside the gene matches: 5. The CDR3 spans 14 residues. Germline V lookup: CDR1 WSHSY, CDR2 SAAADI. In the original workflow: Reference gene primer amplification in the assay estimated nucleated cell counts. Only in-frame clones appear in the TCRdb table, and some are missing; sequencing was by immunoSEQ multiplex PCR. V, J and clone size were drawn from that table, and D and trimming were deduced from the DNA. The sample records 200,000 to 250,000 clones, 82% being singletons. In Seattle, patients joined the study during active infection and were tracked longitudinally.

V is TRBV10-2 and J is TRBJ1-1, with 8 bases aligning to TRBD1. The specimen was peripheral blood. The receptor comes from a woman in her seventies with COVID-19, enrolled during active disease. As DNA, the CDR3 is TGCGCCAGCAGTGAGGCCCGGACAGGGTCTGAAGCTTTCTTT. Protein sequence: CASSEARTGSEAFF.